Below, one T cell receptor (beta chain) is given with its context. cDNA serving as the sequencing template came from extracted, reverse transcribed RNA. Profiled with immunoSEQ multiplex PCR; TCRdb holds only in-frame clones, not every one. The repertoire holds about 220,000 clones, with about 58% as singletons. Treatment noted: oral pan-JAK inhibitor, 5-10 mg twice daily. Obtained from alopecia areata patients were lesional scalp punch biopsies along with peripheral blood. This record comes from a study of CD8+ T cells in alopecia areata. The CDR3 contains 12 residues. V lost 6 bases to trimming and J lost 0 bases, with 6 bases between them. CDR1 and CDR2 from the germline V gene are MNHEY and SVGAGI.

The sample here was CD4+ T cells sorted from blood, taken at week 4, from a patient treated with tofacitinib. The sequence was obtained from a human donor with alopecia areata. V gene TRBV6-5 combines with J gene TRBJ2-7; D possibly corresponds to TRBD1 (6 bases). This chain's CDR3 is CASRDSSYEQYF. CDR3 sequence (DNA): TGTGCCAGCAGGGACAGCTCCTACGAGCAGTACTTC.